This TCR beta chain is drawn from a study of cytomegalovirus exposure and HLA in healthy donors. As for the study in general: For the 300 to 400 genotyped donors, 81% fell within the Caucasian-associated ancestry cluster. Overall study results and limits: Later analysis placed DRB1 highest and HLA-C lowest in TCR association rates, which differed by HLA locus. Rare sequences made up most TCRs, while some public TCRs were found in many donors.

Use of 60 Vbeta and 13 Jbeta primers characterized the PCR. The table came from immunoSEQ multiplex PCR; TCRdb's copy has only in-frame clones and leaves some out. The sample has about 89,000 clones; about 85% are singletons. This CDR3 has 15 amino acids. The V gene's germline CDR1 is LNHDA and CDR2 SQIVND (reference sequence). V was clipped by 6 bases and J by 7 bases, with 16 bases between them. Turning to this clone: Its antigen is currently unknown.

The sequenced sample was PBMCs. The chain carries TRBV19 and TRBJ1-6; D is possibly TRBD1 (6 bases). This TCR was recovered from a man in his forties or fifties in good health and CMV-seropositive. The CDR3 spells CASSQLGTSNSPLHF. Written as DNA, the CDR3 is TGTGCCAGTAGCCAACTTGGGACATCGAATTCACCCCTCCACTTT.